The rows below give T cell receptor beta chains drawn from one sample of a study of cytomegalovirus exposure and HLA in healthy donors. The table came from immunoSEQ multiplex PCR; TCRdb's copy has only in-frame clones and leaves some out. The sample consists of 95,000 to 150,000 clones, 80% of them appearing once. Sequences were obtained from PBMCs. These receptors all stem from a female donor in good health and CMV-seropositive. The CDR3 runs from the conserved cysteine through the conserved F or W. The D gene is left open where the match is weak. Expanded clones get a size class; other rows say once, few or many, or leave the size out.

abundance	j_gene	d_gene	v_gene	CDR3aa	CDR3nt
.	TRBJ1-2	.	TRBV28	CASIGGQNFYGYTF	TGTGCCAGCATCGGCGGACAAAATTTCTATGGCTACACCTTC
few	TRBJ1-2	TRBD1	TRBV19	CASSRDRGANYGYTF	TGTGCCAGTAGTCGCGACAGGGGAGCTAACTATGGCTACACCTTC
.	TRBJ1-2	.	TRBV5-4	CASSLSTSRDFGYTF	TGTGCCAGCAGCTTGTCGACCTCCAGGGATTTTGGCTACACCTTC
.	TRBJ2-2	.	TRBV9	CASSVGAGVTGELFF	TGTGCCAGCAGCGTAGGGGCAGGGGTAACCGGGGAGCTGTTTTTT
.	TRBJ2-3	.	TRBV11-2	CASSSDRAGAHHNTQYF	TGTGCCAGCAGCTCCGATCGTGCGGGGGCCCACCATAATACGCAGTATTTT
few	TRBJ2-7	.	TRBV7-2	CASSFRGATYEQYF	TGTGCCAGCAGCTTTCGGGGGGCGACCTACGAGCAGTACTTC
.	TRBJ1-1	.	TRBV7-3	CASSLQANTEAFF	TGTGCCAGCAGCTTACAGGCGAACACTGAAGCTTTCTTT
.	TRBJ2-7	TRBD2	TRBV7-2	CASSLVGRASGLSYEQYF	TGTGCCAGCAGCTTAGTAGGGAGGGCTAGCGGGCTTTCTTACGAGCAGTACTTC
.	TRBJ1-3	.	TRBV19	CASSIEGFSGNTIYF	TGTGCCAGTAGTATCGAGGGATTCTCTGGAAACACCATATATTTT
.	TRBJ2-6	.	TRBV5-4	CASSLDISGANVLTF	TGTGCCAGCAGTCTAGATATCTCTGGGGCCAACGTCCTGACTTTC
.	TRBJ1-2	TRBD1	TRBV27	CASSLSILPGQGARGYTF	TGTGCCAGCAGTTTGTCCATACTCCCGGGACAGGGGGCTAGGGGCTACACCTTC
.	TRBJ1-6	TRBD1	TRBV7-9	CASSLRDSSNSPLHF	TGTGCCAGCAGCCTCCGGGACAGTAGCAATTCACCCCTCCACTTT